The TCR beta chain under discussion was sequenced for a study of early T cells in non-severe SARS-CoV-2 infection. As for the study in general: Sequenced material consisted of bulk RNA (from unsorted whole blood), and chains were unpaired.

MiXCR, run by TCRdb on the 5' RACE reads, gives a single entry per CDR3 protein. The sample contains some 67,000 distinct CDR3 sequences, about 13% of which appear only once. The V gene's germline CDR1 is SGHRS and CDR2 YFSETQ. With V trimmed by 4 bases and J by 5 bases, 11 bases remained unmatched. The CDR3 length is 15 residues. A few counts support this clonotype. This clonotype was sampled from an adult who was a healthcare worker with PCR-confirmed SARS-CoV-2 infection or an uninfected control (not recorded which). The source material was whole blood. The J gene is TRBJ1-1, the V gene TRBV5-1; TRBD1 matches 7 bases. CDR3 sequence (DNA): TGCGCCAGCAGCCAATACAGGGGAGGTAAAACTGAAGCTTTCTTT. Translating gives CASSQYRGGKTEAFF. Supplemented by reference TRBV5-1 and TRBJ1-1, the full variable domain reads KAGVTQTPRYLIKTRGQQVTLSCSPISGHRSVSWYQQTPGQGLQFLFEYFSETQRNKGNFPGRFSGRQFSNSRSEMNVSTLELGDSALYLCASSQYRGGKTEAFFGQGTRLTVV.